This is a list of T cell receptor beta chains from one sample in a study of blood T cells in healthy people across ages. TCRdb passed the 5' RACE reads through MiXCR, listing each CDR3 protein once. The sample carries 350,000 to 450,000 distinct CDR3 sequences, 45% to 60% recorded once. Sequencing used blood. The receptor set was obtained from a man between 60 and 70 years old in good health. Each CDR3 is given with its conserved first and last residue. Fields, in order: V gene, CDR3 length, CDR3 protein.

TRBV5-1 12 CASQQGADTQYF
TRBV7-8 16 CASSWGGGGRNYGYTF
TRBV9 14 CASSAGGSNYGYTF
TRBV7-9 16 CASSLALGGNNEKLFF
TRBV6-1 17 CASSPSARAGGTDTQYF
TRBV5-1 12 CASSRTGDGYTF
TRBV24-1 17 CATSNAGGGSYYNEQFF
TRBV7-2 14 CASSSGGSYNEQFF
TRBV23-1 18 CASSQEWGVPYPGDEQFF
TRBV6-6 13 CASSGTENSPLHF
TRBV11-2 14 CASSKLGVADTQYF
TRBV6-1 13 CASRRENNSPLHF
TRBV20-1 17 CSARAASGGDARYEQYF
TRBV20-1 13 CSARMGGDQPQHF
TRBV14 13 CASSRQAGCEQFF
TRBV27 13 CASSLRGVYGYTF
TRBV6-1 14 CASSDKPRSYGYTF
TRBV4-1 17 CASSQPGLAVTKNIQYF
TRBV7-9 17 CASSLPNGRGPSYEQYF
TRBV7-2 15 CASSQPGWSSYEQYF
TRBV4-2 15 CASSQDHNGLETQYF
TRBV7-8 14 CASSLEIARYGYTF
TRBV5-1 16 CASSLPKGISYNEQFF
TRBV21-1 16 CASSIPGISTPYEQYF
TRBV29-1 12 CSVGQGMYEQYF
TRBV10-3 12 CAVEDTAYEQYF
TRBV7-9 16 CASSLDPGQGLDEQFF
TRBV29-1 13 CSGAEGAVSEAFF
TRBV10-3 14 CAISDRDPSYEQYF
TRBV7-3 15 CASSRGASGKETQYF
TRBV5-1 15 CASSSYSGTLSEQYF
TRBV10-3 16 CAISEPGTGGPYEQYF
TRBV29-1 11 CSVTGGTEAFF
TRBV2 13 CASKPQGGNEQFF
TRBV6-5 13 CASGGVGQGEAFF
TRBV20-1 14 CSARDLVGEDEQYF
TRBV12-3/TRBV12-4 14 CASSRQAMNTEAFF
TRBV28 10 CASGRDTQYF
TRBV20-1 16 CSARKRTGGAYNEQFF
TRBV7-9 14 CASSLVEGTYEQYF
TRBV4-1 13 CASSQDPEETQYF
TRBV12-3/TRBV12-4 15 CASSLRGASTDTQYF